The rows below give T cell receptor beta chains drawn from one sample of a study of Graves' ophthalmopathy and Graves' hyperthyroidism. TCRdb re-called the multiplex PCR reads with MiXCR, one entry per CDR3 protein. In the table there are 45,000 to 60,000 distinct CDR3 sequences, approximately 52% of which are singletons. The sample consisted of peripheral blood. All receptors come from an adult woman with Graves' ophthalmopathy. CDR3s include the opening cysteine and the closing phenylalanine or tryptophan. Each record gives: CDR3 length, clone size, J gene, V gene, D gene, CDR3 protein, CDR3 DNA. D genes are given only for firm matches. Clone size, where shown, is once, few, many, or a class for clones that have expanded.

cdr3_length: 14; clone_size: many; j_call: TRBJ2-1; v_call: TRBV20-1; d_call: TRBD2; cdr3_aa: CSARGGRAYNEQFF; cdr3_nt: TGCAGTGCTAGGGGCGGGAGGGCCTACAATGAGCAGTTCTTC
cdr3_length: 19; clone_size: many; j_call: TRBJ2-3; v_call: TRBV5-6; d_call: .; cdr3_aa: CASSWTGASGRTPTDTQYF; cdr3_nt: TGTGCCAGCAGCTGGACAGGGGCTAGCGGGAGAACCCCCACAGATACGCAGTATTTT
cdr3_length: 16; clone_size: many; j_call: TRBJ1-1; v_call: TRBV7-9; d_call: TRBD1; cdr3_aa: CASSLGGTGGLTEAFF; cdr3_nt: TGTGCCAGCAGCTTAGGAGGGACAGGGGGCCTCACTGAAGCTTTCTTT
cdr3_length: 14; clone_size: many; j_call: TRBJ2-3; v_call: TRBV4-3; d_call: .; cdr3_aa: CASSQESSTDTQYF; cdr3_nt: TGCGCCAGCAGCCAAGAATCTAGCACAGATACGCAGTATTTT
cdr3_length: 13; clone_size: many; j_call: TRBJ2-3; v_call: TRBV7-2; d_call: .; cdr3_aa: CASSLNREDTQYF; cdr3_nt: TGTGCCAGCAGCTTAAACAGGGAAGATACGCAGTATTTT
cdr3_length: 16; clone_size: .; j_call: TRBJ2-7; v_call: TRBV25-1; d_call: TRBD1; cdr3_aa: CASSESYRTGSTKQYF; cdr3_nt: TGTGCCAGCAGTGAATCGTACCGGACAGGCTCTACGAAGCAGTACTTC
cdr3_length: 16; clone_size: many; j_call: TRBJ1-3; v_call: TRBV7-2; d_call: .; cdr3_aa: CASSLVPGNAGNTIYF; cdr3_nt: TGTGCCAGCAGCTTAGTTCCGGGGAATGCTGGAAACACCATATATTTT
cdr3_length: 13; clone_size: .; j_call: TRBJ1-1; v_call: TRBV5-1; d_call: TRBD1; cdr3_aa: CAGGLGGQGEAFF; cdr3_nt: TGCGCCGGCGGCTTGGGCGGACAGGGCGAAGCTTTCTTT
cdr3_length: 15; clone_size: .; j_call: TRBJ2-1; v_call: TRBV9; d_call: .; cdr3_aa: CASSVGGFSYNEQFF; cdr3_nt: TGTGCCAGCAGCGTAGGGGGGTTCTCCTACAACGAGCAGTTCTTC
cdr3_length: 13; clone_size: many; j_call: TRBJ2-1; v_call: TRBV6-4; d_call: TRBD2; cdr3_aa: CASSAGTSNEQFF; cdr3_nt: TGTGCCAGCAGTGCCGGGACTAGCAATGAGCAGTTCTTC
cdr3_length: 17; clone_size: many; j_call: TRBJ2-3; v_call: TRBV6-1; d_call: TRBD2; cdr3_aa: CASSELGLAGGLDTQYF; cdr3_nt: TGTGCCAGCAGTGAACTCGGACTAGCGGGAGGTCTGGATACGCAGTATTTT
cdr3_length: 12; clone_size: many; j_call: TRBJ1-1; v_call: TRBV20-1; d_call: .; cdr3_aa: CSAARPGREAFF; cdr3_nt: TGCAGTGCTGCCCGCCCGGGTCGGGAAGCTTTCTTT
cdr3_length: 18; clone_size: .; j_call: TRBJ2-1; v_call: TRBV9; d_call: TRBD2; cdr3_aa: CASSADAAGGSFYNEQFF; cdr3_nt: TGTGCCAGCAGCGCAGATGCGGCGGGAGGAAGTTTTTACAATGAGCAGTTCTTC
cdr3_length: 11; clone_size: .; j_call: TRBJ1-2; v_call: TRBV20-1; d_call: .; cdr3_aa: CSARASGGYTF; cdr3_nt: TGCAGTGCTAGAGCGAGCGGAGGCTACACCTTC
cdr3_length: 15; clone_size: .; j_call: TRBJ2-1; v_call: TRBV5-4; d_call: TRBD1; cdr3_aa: CASSLAGTGPYEQFF; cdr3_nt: TGTGCCAGCAGCTTGGCCGGGACAGGACCCTACGAGCAGTTCTTT
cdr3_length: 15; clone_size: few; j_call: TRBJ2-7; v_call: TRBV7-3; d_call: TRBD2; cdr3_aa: CASSLPGLAGGEQYF; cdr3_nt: TGTGCCAGCAGCTTACCCGGACTAGCGGGAGGCGAGCAGTACTTC
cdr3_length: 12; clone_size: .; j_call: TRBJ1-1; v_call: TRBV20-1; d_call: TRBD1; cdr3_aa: CSATGQGAEAFF; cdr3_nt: TGCAGTGCCACCGGACAGGGGGCTGAAGCTTTCTTT
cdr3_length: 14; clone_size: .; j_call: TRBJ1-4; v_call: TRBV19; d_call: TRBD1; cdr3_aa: CASNQGARDEKLFF; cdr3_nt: TGTGCCAGTAATCAGGGGGCGCGGGATGAAAAACTGTTTTTT
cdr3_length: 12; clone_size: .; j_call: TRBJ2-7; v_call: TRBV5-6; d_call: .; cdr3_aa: CANSLEDYGQYF; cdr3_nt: TGTGCCAACAGCTTGGAGGACTACGGGCAGTACTTC
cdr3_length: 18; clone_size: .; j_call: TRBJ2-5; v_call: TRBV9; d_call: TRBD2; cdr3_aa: CASSIGLAGGEVQETQYF; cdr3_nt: TGTGCCAGCAGCATCGGACTAGCGGGGGGCGAAGTACAAGAGACCCAGTACTTC
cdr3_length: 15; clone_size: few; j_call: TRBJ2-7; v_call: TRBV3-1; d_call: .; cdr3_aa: CASSNTGEAAYEQYF; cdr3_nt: TGTGCCAGCAGCAATACAGGGGAGGCCGCCTACGAGCAGTACTTC
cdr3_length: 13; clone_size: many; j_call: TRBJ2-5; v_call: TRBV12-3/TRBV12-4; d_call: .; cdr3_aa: CASSRGTGETQYF; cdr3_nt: TGTGCCAGCAGCCGCGGGACCGGGGAGACCCAGTACTTC
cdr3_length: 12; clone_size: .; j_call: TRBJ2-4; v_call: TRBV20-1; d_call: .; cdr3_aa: CSARDSYSNQHF; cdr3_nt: TGCAGTGCTAGAGATAGTTATAGCAATCAGCACTTC
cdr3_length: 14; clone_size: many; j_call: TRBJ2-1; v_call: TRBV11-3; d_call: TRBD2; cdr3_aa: CASSFTGGVSEQFF; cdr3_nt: TGTGCCAGCAGCTTTACGGGAGGGGTGAGTGAGCAGTTCTTC
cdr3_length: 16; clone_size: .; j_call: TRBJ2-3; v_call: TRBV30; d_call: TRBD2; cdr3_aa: CASGTSGRGTHYTQYF; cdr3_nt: TGTGCCTCCGGGACTAGCGGGAGGGGCACCCACTATACGCAGTATTTT
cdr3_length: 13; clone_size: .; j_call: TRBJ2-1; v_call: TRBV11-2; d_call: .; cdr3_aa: CAGGAGATDEQFF; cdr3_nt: TGTGCCGGCGGGGCAGGGGCTACAGATGAGCAGTTCTTC
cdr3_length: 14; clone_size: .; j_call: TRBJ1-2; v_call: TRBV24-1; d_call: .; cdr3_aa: CATSDLPGSYGYTF; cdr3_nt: TGTGCCACCAGTGATCTGCCAGGGTCCTATGGCTACACCTTC
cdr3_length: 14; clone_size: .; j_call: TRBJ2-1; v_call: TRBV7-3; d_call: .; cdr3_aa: CASSLEPGNNEQFF; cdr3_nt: TGTGCCAGCAGCTTAGAGCCGGGGAACAATGAGCAGTTCTTC
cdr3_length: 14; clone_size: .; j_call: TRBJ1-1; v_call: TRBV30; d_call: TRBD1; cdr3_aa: CAWSATGRNTEAFF; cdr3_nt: TGTGCCTGGAGTGCGACAGGGCGGAACACTGAAGCTTTCTTT
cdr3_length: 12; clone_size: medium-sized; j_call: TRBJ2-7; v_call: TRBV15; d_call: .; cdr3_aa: CATSREGYEQYF; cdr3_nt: TGTGCCACCAGCAGAGAGGGATACGAGCAGTACTTC
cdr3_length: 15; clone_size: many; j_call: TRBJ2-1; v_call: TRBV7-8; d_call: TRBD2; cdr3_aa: CASSTGTSGINEQFF; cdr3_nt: TGTGCCAGCAGTACCGGGACTAGCGGGATAAATGAGCAGTTCTTC
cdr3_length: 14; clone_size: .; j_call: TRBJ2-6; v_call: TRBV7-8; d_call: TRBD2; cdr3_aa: CVSRAGAGTNVLAF; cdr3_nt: TGTGTCAGCCGAGCGGGAGCTGGGACCAACGTCCTGGCTTTC
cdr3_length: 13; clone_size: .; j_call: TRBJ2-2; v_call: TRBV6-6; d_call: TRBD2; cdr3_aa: CASSPRVAGGLFF; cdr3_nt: TGTGCCAGCAGTCCGCGAGTCGCGGGAGGGCTGTTTTTT
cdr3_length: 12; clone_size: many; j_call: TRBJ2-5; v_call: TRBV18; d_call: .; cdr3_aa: CASSPFEETQYF; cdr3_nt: TGTGCCAGCTCACCATTCGAAGAGACCCAGTACTTC
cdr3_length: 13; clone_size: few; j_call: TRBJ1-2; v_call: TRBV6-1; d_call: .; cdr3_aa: CASLSEFSYGYTF; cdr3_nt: TGTGCCAGCTTATCGGAATTTAGCTATGGCTACACCTTC
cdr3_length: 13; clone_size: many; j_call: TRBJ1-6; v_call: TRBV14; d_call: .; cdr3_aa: CASGVSYNSPLHF; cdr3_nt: TGTGCCTCCGGGGTCTCCTATAATTCACCCCTCCACTTT
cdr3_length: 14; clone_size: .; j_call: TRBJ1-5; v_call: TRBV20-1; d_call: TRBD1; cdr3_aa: CSVINRDRDQPQHF; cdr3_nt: TGCAGTGTCATAAACCGGGACAGGGATCAGCCCCAGCATTTT
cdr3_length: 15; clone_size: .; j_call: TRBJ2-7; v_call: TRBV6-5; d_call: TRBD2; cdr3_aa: CASSSVLSGRSEQCF; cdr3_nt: TGTGCTAGCAGTTCGGTTCTTAGCGGGAGATCCGAGCAGTGCTTC
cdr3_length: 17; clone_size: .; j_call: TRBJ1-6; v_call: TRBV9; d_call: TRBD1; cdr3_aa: CGSSAGRTGGYNSPLHF; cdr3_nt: TGTGGCAGCAGCGCGGGGCGGACAGGGGGCTATAATTCACCCCTCCACTTT
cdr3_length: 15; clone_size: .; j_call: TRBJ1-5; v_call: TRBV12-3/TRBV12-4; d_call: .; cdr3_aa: CASSPDRAYEQPQHF; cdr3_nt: TGTGCCAGCAGTCCTGACAGAGCCTACGAGCAGCCCCAGCATTTT
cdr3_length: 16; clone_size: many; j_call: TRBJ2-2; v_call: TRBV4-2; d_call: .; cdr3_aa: CASSKVTGRSKAELFF; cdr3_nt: TGTGCCAGCAGCAAAGTGACTGGAAGGTCTAAGGCGGAGCTGTTTTTT
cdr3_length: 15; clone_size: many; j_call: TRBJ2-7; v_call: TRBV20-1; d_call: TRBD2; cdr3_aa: CSAGRSGSRANEQYF; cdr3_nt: TGCAGTGCCGGTCGTAGCGGGAGTAGGGCGAACGAGCAGTACTTC
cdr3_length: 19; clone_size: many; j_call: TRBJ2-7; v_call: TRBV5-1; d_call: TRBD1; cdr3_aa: CASSSPRGQGMFAVYEQYF; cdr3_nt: TGCGCCAGCAGCTCGCCTCGGGGACAGGGGATGTTCGCGGTCTACGAGCAGTACTTC
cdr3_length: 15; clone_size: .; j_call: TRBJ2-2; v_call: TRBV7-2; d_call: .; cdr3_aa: CASSLTGLNTGELLF; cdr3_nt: TGTGCCAGCAGTCTAACAGGGTTGAACACCGGGGAGCTGCTTTTT
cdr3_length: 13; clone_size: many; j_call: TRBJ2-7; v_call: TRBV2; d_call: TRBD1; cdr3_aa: CASRQGQTYEQYF; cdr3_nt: TGTGCCAGCAGGCAGGGACAGACTTACGAGCAGTACTTC
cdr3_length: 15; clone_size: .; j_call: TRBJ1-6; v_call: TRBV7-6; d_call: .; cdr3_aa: CASSQLRGSNSPLHF; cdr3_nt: TGTGCCAGCAGCCAACTACGGGGTAGTAATTCACCCCTCCACTTT
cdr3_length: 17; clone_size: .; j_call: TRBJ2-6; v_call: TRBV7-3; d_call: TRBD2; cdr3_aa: CASSPLAGVSGANVLTF; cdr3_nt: TGTGCCAGCAGCCCGCTAGCGGGGGTCTCTGGGGCCAACGTCCTGACTTTC
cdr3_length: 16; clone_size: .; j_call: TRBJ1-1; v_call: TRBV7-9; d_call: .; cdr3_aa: CASSLMEEGMNTEAFF; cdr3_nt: TGTGCCAGCAGCTTAATGGAGGAGGGCATGAACACTGAGGCTTTCTTT
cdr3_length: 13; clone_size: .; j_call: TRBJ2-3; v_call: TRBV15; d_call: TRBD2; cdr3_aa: CAPIAGSTDTQYF; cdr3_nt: TGTGCCCCTATAGCGGGTAGCACAGATACGCAGTATTTT
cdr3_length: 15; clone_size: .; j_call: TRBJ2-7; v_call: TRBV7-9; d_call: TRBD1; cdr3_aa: CASSLGTGIPYEQYF; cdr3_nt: TGTGCCAGCAGCCTTGGGACAGGGATTCCCTACGAGCAGTACTTC
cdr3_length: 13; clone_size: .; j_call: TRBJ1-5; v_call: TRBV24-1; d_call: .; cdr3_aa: CAAGQGGNQPQHF; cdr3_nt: TGTGCCGCCGGACAAGGCGGCAATCAGCCCCAGCATTTT
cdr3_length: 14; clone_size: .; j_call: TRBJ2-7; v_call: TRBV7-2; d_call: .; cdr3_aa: CASSLVTGGGQRYF; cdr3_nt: TGTGCCAGCAGCTTAGTGACCGGGGGGGGACAGAGGTACTTC
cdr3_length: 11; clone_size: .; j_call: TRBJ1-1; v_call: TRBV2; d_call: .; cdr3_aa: CAGGWGTEAFF; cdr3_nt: TGTGCCGGCGGATGGGGCACTGAAGCTTTCTTT
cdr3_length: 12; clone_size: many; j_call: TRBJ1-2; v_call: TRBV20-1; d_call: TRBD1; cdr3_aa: CSALDRGHGYTF; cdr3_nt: TGCAGTGCTCTCGACAGGGGGCATGGCTACACCTTC
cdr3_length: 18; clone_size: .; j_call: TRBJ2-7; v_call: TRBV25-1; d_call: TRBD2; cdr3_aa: CASSVDTGTSGRAFEQYF; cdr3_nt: TGTGCCAGCAGTGTCGACACCGGGACTAGCGGGAGGGCCTTCGAGCAGTACTTC
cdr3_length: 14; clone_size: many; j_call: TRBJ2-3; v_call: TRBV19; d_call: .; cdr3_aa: CASSITGRTDTQYF; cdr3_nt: TGTGCCAGTAGTATAACGGGCCGCACAGATACGCAGTATTTT